These T cell receptor beta chains were read from a single sample in a study of Graves' ophthalmopathy and Graves' hyperthyroidism. TCRdb passed the multiplex PCR reads through MiXCR, listing each CDR3 protein once. This table holds 350,000 to 450,000 distinct CDR3 sequences, around 21% found once. The source material was peripheral blood. The receptors were sampled from a woman between 18 and 29 years old with stable Graves' hyperthyroidism. The CDR3 runs from the conserved cysteine through the conserved F or W. The D gene is left open where the match is weak. The size entry is marked missing in some rows and otherwise reads once, few, many or a size class.

many	TRBV7-9	TRBD2	TRBJ2-7	CASSALAGHSYEQYF	TGTGCCAGCAGCGCTCTAGCGGGCCACTCCTACGAGCAGTACTTC
-	TRBV4-2	-	TRBJ1-5	CASSPFGGGSNQPQHF	TGTGCCAGCAGCCCGTTCGGTGGGGGTAGCAATCAGCCCCAGCATTTT
-	TRBV20-1	-	TRBJ2-5	CSARDPRLWQETQYF	TGCAGTGCTAGAGACCCGAGGTTGTGGCAAGAGACCCAGTACTTC
many	TRBV6-1	-	TRBJ2-5	CASNRGETQYF	TGTGCCAGCAATAGGGGAGAGACCCAGTACTTC
-	TRBV6-1	-	TRBJ2-5	CASSEKTGQETQYF	TGTGCCAGCAGTGAAAAAACAGGCCAAGAGACCCAGTACTTC
-	TRBV6-1	-	TRBJ2-2	CASQDSPNTGELFF	TGTGCCAGCCAGGACAGCCCGAACACCGGGGAGCTGTTTTTT
-	TRBV4-2	-	TRBJ1-3	CASSQEGNNSGNTIYF	TGTGCCAGCAGCCAAGAGGGGAACAACTCTGGAAACACCATATATTTT
many	TRBV9	-	TRBJ2-7	CASSVGPRSRVNEQYF	TGTGCCAGCAGCGTAGGGCCTAGATCGAGGGTGAACGAGCAGTACTTC
-	TRBV6-2/TRBV6-3	TRBD1	TRBJ2-7	CASRPGTGDSYEQYF	TGTGCCAGCAGACCCGGGACAGGGGACTCCTACGAGCAGTACTTC
many	TRBV30	-	TRBJ1-2	CAFRAPGEGYTF	TGTGCCTTTAGGGCACCGGGGGAAGGCTACACCTTC
-	TRBV12-3/TRBV12-4	TRBD1	TRBJ1-5	CASSPTGSENQPQHF	TGTGCCAGCAGTCCGACAGGGTCTGAAAATCAGCCCCAGCATTTT
-	TRBV12-3/TRBV12-4	-	TRBJ1-6	CASTPRGINNSPLHF	TGTGCCAGCACCCCACGGGGGATTAATAATTCACCCCTCCACTTT
-	TRBV12-3/TRBV12-4	TRBD1	TRBJ2-6	CASSPRTGLAGANVLTF	TGTGCCAGCAGTCCGCGGACAGGGCTCGCTGGGGCCAACGTCCTGACTTTC
many	TRBV4-1	-	TRBJ2-7	CASSQDPSGQPTYEQYF	TGCGCCAGCAGCCAAGATCCATCCGGACAGCCCACCTACGAGCAGTACTTC
many	TRBV28	TRBD1	TRBJ2-2	CASSFISGQVIRELFF	TGTGCCAGCAGTTTTATATCGGGACAGGTGATCCGGGAGCTGTTTTTT
many	TRBV6-1	TRBD1	TRBJ1-5	CASSERGQGQPQHF	TGTGCCAGCAGTGAGAGGGGGCAAGGTCAGCCCCAGCATTTT
-	TRBV6-1	-	TRBJ2-7	CASSEQERISYEQYF	TGTGCCAGCAGTGAACAAGAGCGTATCTCCTACGAGCAGTACTTC
few	TRBV5-1	TRBD1	TRBJ1-5	CASSPDRGDDQPQHF	TGCGCCAGCAGCCCGGACAGGGGTGACGATCAGCCCCAGCATTTT
many	TRBV7-3	TRBD2	TRBJ2-2	CASSFGTRATGELFF	TGTGCCAGCAGCTTCGGGACTAGAGCCACCGGGGAGCTGTTTTTT
-	TRBV12-3/TRBV12-4	-	TRBJ2-7	CASTLTGPDEQYF	TGTGCCAGCACCTTAACAGGGCCCGACGAGCAGTACTTC
-	TRBV6-1	TRBD2	TRBJ2-5	CASTRTSGRGETQYF	TGTGCCAGCACGCGGACTAGCGGTCGTGGGGAGACCCAGTACTTC
many	TRBV9	-	TRBJ2-5	CASSANRFQETQYF	TGTGCCAGCAGCGCAAACAGGTTCCAAGAGACCCAGTACTTC
many	TRBV6-2/TRBV6-3	TRBD2	TRBJ2-7	CASSLTSGSDEQYF	TGTGCCAGCAGCCTGACTAGCGGGAGTGATGAGCAGTACTTC
many	TRBV6-2/TRBV6-3	TRBD2	TRBJ2-7	CASSWTSASYEQYF	TGTGCCAGCAGCTGGACTAGCGCCTCCTACGAGCAGTACTTC
many	TRBV2	-	TRBJ1-1	CASSDGWAKWGTEAFF	TGTGCCAGCAGTGATGGATGGGCAAAGTGGGGGACTGAAGCTTTCTTT
few	TRBV18	-	TRBJ2-7	CASSSDDPTYYEQYF	TGTGCCAGCTCATCAGACGACCCTACCTATTACGAGCAGTACTTC
once	TRBV6-1	-	TRBJ1-5	CASSPVRGVNQPQHF	TGTGCCAGCAGTCCCGTAAGGGGTGTCAATCAGCCCCAGCATTTT
many	TRBV7-2	TRBD2	TRBJ2-5	CASSLGLGLGETQYF	TGTGCCAGCAGCTTAGGATTGGGACTAGGGGAGACCCAGTACTTC
-	TRBV12-3/TRBV12-4	-	TRBJ1-2	CASTYVGREGYTF	TGTGCCAGCACCTATGTTGGTAGGGAAGGCTACACCTTC
few	TRBV30	-	TRBJ1-2	CAFLRPGNYGYTF	TGTGCCTTCCTTCGGCCGGGAAACTATGGCTACACCTTC
-	TRBV4-1	-	TRBJ2-7	CASSQEGPGSYEQYF	TGCGCCAGCAGCCAAGAAGGACCCGGCTCCTACGAGCAGTACTTC
-	TRBV6-5	-	TRBJ2-3	CASSYGVWNQPQYF	TGTGCCAGCAGTTACGGGGTTTGGAATCAGCCCCAGTATTTT
many	TRBV20-1	TRBD1	TRBJ2-7	CSAREPRQGAYEQYF	TGCAGTGCTAGAGAGCCCCGGCAGGGGGCCTACGAGCAGTACTTC
-	TRBV27	-	TRBJ1-1	CASREGPMDTEAFF	TGTGCCAGCAGGGAGGGACCGATGGACACTGAAGCTTTCTTT
few	TRBV30	TRBD1	TRBJ1-1	CAWEDRRNTEAFF	TGTGCCTGGGAGGACAGGAGGAACACTGAAGCTTTCTTT
-	TRBV6-5	-	TRBJ2-7	CASSNQPEEQYF	TGTGCCAGCAGTAACCAGCCGGAGGAGCAGTACTTC
few	TRBV13	TRBD2	TRBJ2-7	CASSLGLRLGEQYF	TGTGCCAGCAGCTTGGGACTACGACTAGGCGAGCAGTACTTC
-	TRBV6-1	-	TRBJ1-1	CASSETEGSNTEAFF	TGTGCCAGCAGTGAAACCGAGGGATCGAACACTGAAGCTTTCTTT
-	TRBV11-2	-	TRBJ2-7	CASSSMGTLLSPEQYF	TGTGCCAGCAGCTCCATGGGGACACTCCTCTCCCCCGAGCAGTACTTC
many	TRBV7-2	TRBD1	TRBJ2-5	CASSSLFDRGRETQYF	TGTGCCAGCAGCTCTCTCTTTGACAGGGGTCGAGAGACCCAGTACTTC
many	TRBV11-2	-	TRBJ1-5	CASSLDRTTNQPQHF	TGTGCCAGCAGCTTAGACAGGACGACAAATCAGCCCCAGCATTTT